This T cell receptor (beta chain) was sequenced for a study of T cells in Graves' hyperthyroidism and ophthalmopathy (dated by TCRdb to between 2018 and 2021). About the study as a whole: Peripheral blood samples were taken at the time of initial diagnosis, prior to any treatment. To identify TCR V-J signatures that set the groups apart, the researchers used a discovery cohort of about a hundred patients, made up of 43 with Graves' ophthalmopathy and some 55 with stable Graves' hyperthyroidism. Prospective prediction of ophthalmopathy was tested in an independent validation cohort consisting of roughly 20 hyperthyroidism patients and about 17 patients who later progressed to ophthalmopathy. The 100 discovery patients were randomly split 7:3 into training and test sets. The study also compared thyroid tissue and blood T-cell repertoires from several Graves' hyperthyroidism patients. After blood sampling, hyperthyroidism patients were treated with methimazole at a starting dose of 30 mg daily, and ophthalmopathy patients were treated with high-dose intravenous methylprednisolone. The paper describes TCR Vbeta CDR3 sequencing of 140 or so peripheral blood samples, made up of about 41 ophthalmopathy patients, 70 to 75 hyperthyroidism patients and roughly 17 progressor patients.

This clonotype was seen ten or more times. The specificity of this receptor is unknown. No much larger clone is present one base from it, and per-base qualities are unavailable. The CDR3 measures 15 amino acids from cysteine to phenylalanine. Kept here is only the CDR3 DNA, which spans 45 bases and is read in frame from base 1. Trimming takes 0 bases from V and 0 bases from J, and the germline ends sit 12 bases apart. Based on the germline V gene (reference sequence), the CDR1 and CDR2 sequences are DFQATT and SNEGSKA. Results and caveats for the whole study, not just this receptor: Most expanded thyroid clonotypes (frequency above 0.001) were also detected in blood, a finding suggesting that blood repertoires may reflect thyroid immune responses. Sample size was not statistically predetermined, and investigators were not blinded to group allocation. In cross-validation, a model built on a 13 V-J signature told ophthalmopathy apart from stable hyperthyroidism with just under 90% sensitivity and around 84% specificity, and in testing the same model reached 80%/75%. During validation, the model predicted progression to ophthalmopathy a median of around six months ahead of onset, with just under 71% sensitivity and under 85% specificity.

The TCR beta CDR3 regions were amplified from the RNA transcripts. A first-round RT-PCR of the TCR CDR3 used the HTBI primer set with the Qiagen OneStep RT-PCR kit. Libraries were constructed in a second round of multiplex PCR, after which size selection and purification were carried out. Sequencing of the libraries was done on an Illumina HiSeq2000 using paired-end 100 bp reads. The study's processing was this. Raw data were processed with SOAPnuke, discarding reads with adapters, uncalled bases, mean Phred below 15, or no exact constant-primer or identifier match. COPE v1.2.5 was used to merge high-quality paired reads, and clonotypes were defined as unique nucleotide sequences. MiTCR v1.1 was used to align the clonotypes against IMGT TRBV, TRBD and TRBJ reference segments. The analysis was restricted to V-J combinations with a frequency above 0.0001, which together covered about 99% of the repertoires. A TCS score was defined as the ratio of F50 (clonal expansion) to E x V (chaos), with BLOSUM62-based TCRdist applied between CDR3 peptides within each V-J. Welch's t-statistics and random forest reduced fewer than 600 V-J features to 13, which were used in a naive Bayes classifier (R e1071). TCRdb reworked the public reads: Q25 trimming with fastp, MiXCR clone assembly, productive beta chains retained. Each entry merges the rows of one CDR3 protein and shows their most common DNA and genes. TCRdb, not the original authors, processed these V and J calls. For this sample the table gives 300,000 to 450,000 distinct CDR3 sequences, of which approximately 14% were detected only once. The ten biggest clones cover 28% of the sample.

Hyperthyroidism patients were aged 18 to 65 years and newly diagnosed, with disease duration of less than 2 months. Any patient with an uncontrolled infection, another autoimmune disease, pregnancy or lactation was excluded. Diagnoses relied on clinical symptoms, serum thyroxine and TRAb, thyroid ultrasound and orbital computed tomography. For progressor patients, blood was drawn at the first diagnosis of hyperthyroidism, before any ophthalmopathy symptoms had appeared. Ficoll-Paque density gradient centrifugation was used to isolate PBMCs from around 10 ml of fresh peripheral blood. Progressor patients were defined as those initially diagnosed with Graves' hyperthyroidism in whom ophthalmopathy developed during follow-up. Total RNA was extracted using Trizol reagent, and RNA quality was assessed on an Agilent 2100 Bioanalyzer.

Sequenced input: blood. The V gene is TRBV20-1 and the J gene is TRBJ2-7; the D gene is unclear. The receptor comes from a woman between 18 and 30 years old with Graves' hyperthyroidism that later progressed to Graves' ophthalmopathy. The nucleotide sequence reads TGCAGTGCTAGAGATCTGAGCAGGACCTCCTACGAGCAGTACTTC. Its protein is CSARDLSRTSYEQYF.